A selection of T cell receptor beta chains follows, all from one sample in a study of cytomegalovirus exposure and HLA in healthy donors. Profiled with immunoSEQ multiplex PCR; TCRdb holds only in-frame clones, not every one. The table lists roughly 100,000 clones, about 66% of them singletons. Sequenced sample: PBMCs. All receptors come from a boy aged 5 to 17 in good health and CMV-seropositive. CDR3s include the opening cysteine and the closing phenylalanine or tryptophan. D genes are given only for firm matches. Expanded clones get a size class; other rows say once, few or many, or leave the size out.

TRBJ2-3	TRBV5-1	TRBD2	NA	TGCGCCAGCAGCTGGGGACTAGCGGGGGGGCCCGTCACAGATACGCAGTATTTT	CASSWGLAGGPVTDTQYF
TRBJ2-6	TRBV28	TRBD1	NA	TGTGCCAGCAGAGGACAGGGTGTAACAGCCAACGTCCTGACTTTC	CASRGQGVTANVLTF
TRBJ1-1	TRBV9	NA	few	TGTGCCAGCAGCGCCAGACCGGGGAGTGAAGCTTTCTTT	CASSARPGSEAFF
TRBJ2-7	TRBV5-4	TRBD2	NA	TGTGCCAGCAGCTTGTTCGGGACTAGGCCCTACGAGCAGTACTTC	CASSLFGTRPYEQYF
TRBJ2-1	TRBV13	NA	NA	TGTGCCAGCAGCCCCCGCCACAGGGATTTCGACAATGAGCAGTTCTTC	CASSPRHRDFDNEQFF
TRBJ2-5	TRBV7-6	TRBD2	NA	TGTGCCAGCAGCTTAGGAACTAGCGGGGGGGTTTTGACCCAGTACTTC	CASSLGTSGGVLTQYF
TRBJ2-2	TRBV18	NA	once	TGTGCCAGCTCACCAAGGACACTCAACACCGGGGAGCTGTTTTTT	CASSPRTLNTGELFF
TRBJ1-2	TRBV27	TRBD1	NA	TGTGCCAGCAGTTCGACCGGGACAGGTTTTGACTATGGCTACACCTTC	CASSSTGTGFDYGYTF
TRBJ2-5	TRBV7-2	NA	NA	TGTGCCAGCAGCTTGGCGGGAAAAGAGACCCAGTACTTC	CASSLAGKETQYF
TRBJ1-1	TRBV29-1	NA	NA	TGCAGCGTTGGGAGGGGGGGTGCGCGGAGAACTGAAGCTTTCTTT	CSVGRGGARRTEAFF
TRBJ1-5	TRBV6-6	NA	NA	TGTGCCAGCAGCTTGGGACTCTCCCCGGGCAATCAGCCCCAGCATTTT	CASSLGLSPGNQPQHF
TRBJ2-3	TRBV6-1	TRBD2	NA	TGTGCCAGTGAACTAGCGGGGACAGATACGCAGTATTTT	CASELAGTDTQYF
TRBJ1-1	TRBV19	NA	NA	TGTGCCAGTAGTATAGGGTTCGGCACTGAAGCTTTCTTT	CASSIGFGTEAFF
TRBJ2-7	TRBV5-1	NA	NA	TGCGCCAGCAGCTTTAGCGGGACAGGGTACGACTTC	CASSFSGTGYDF
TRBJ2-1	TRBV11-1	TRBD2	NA	TGTGCCAGCAGCTCCGGGAGGAATCCCTACAATGAGCAGTTCTTC	CASSSGRNPYNEQFF
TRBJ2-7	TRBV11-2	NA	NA	TGTGCCAGCAGCTTAGAACCAGCCTACGAGCAGTACTTC	CASSLEPAYEQYF